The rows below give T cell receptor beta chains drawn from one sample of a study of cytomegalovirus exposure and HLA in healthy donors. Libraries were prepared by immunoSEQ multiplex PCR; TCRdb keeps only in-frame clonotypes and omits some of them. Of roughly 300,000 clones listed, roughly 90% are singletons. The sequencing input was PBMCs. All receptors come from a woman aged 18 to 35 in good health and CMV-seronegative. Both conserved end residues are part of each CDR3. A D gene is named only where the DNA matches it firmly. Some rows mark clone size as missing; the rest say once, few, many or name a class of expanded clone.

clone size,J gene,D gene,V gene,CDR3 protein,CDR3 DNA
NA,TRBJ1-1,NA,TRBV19,CASSWAAETEAFF,TGTGCCAGTAGTTGGGCAGCCGAGACTGAAGCTTTCTTT
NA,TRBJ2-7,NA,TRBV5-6,CASSKTDLYEQYF,TGTGCCAGCAGTAAAACAGACCTGTACGAGCAGTACTTC
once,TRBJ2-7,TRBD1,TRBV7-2,CASSPDRGLSYEQYF,TGTGCCAGCAGCCCTGACAGGGGGCTCTCCTACGAGCAGTACTTC
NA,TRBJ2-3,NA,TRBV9,CASSARGLGLSSTDTQYF,TGTGCCAGCAGCGCAAGGGGCCTAGGATTATCTAGCACAGATACGCAGTATTTT
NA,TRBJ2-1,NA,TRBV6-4,CASSDAAVSSYNEQFF,TGTGCCAGCAGTGACGCGGCGGTAAGCTCCTACAATGAGCAGTTCTTC
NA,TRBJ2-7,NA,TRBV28,CASRRGGAAEEQYF,TGTGCCAGCAGACGAGGGGGGGCAGCGGAAGAGCAGTACTTC
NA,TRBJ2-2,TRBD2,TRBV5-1,CASSLRGDTGELFF,TGCGCCAGCAGCTTGCGGGGGGACACCGGGGAGCTGTTTTTT
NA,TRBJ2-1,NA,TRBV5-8,CASSRISSPGRAYNEQFF,TGTGCCAGCAGCCGTATTTCATCCCCCGGGAGAGCTTACAATGAGCAGTTCTTC
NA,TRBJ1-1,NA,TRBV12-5,CASGFGLTEAFF,TGTGCTAGTGGTTTTGGGCTTACTGAAGCTTTCTTT
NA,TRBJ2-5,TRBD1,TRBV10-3,CATIGTEETQYF,TGTGCCACCATCGGGACAGAAGAGACCCAGTACTTC
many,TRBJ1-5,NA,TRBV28,CALGGGHQPQHF,TGTGCCCTTGGCGGGGGGCATCAGCCCCAGCATTTT
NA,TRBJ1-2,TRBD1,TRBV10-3,CAISREDRVKLYTF,TGTGCCATCAGTAGAGAGGACAGGGTAAAGCTCTACACCTTC
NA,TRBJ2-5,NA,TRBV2,CASSLKETQYF,TGTGCCAGCAGTCTTAAAGAGACCCAGTACTTC
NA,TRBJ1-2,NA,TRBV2,CASTLSILYDNNYGYTF,TGTGCCAGCACCTTATCTATTTTGTACGACAATAACTATGGCTACACCTTC
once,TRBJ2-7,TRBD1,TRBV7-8,CASSLAGVRGNYEQYF,TGTGCCAGCAGCTTAGCCGGCGTCAGGGGGAACTACGAGCAGTACTTC
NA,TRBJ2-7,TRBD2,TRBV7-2,CASSPPLGSGDSYEQYF,TGTGCCAGCAGTCCCCCGCTAGGGAGCGGGGATTCCTACGAGCAGTACTTC
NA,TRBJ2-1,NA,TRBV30,CAWSVRSSDEQFF,TGTGCCTGGAGTGTACGAAGTAGCGACGAGCAGTTCTTC
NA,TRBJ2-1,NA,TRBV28,CASTPFTGKERNEQFF,TGTGCCAGCACCCCTTTTACGGGAAAAGAACGCAATGAGCAGTTCTTC
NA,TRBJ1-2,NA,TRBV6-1,CASAHTTYGYTF,TGTGCCAGCGCTCACACCACCTATGGCTACACCTTC
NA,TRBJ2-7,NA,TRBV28,CASSPGGGSGHEQYF,TGTGCCAGCAGCCCGGGTGGGGGCTCGGGGCACGAGCAGTACTTC
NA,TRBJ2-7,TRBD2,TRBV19,CASRAAGGAEYEQYF,TGTGCCAGTAGGGCGGCGGGAGGGGCGGAGTACGAGCAGTACTTC
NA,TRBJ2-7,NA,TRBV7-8,CASSLDIWRGEQYF,TGTGCCAGCAGCTTAGACATCTGGCGGGGCGAGCAGTACTTC
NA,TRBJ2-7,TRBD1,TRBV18,CASSPGGQGSYEQYF,TGTGCCAGCTCACCAGGGGGACAGGGTTCCTACGAGCAGTACTTC
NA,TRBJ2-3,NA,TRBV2,CASSRNRAPSTDTQYF,TGTGCCAGCAGTCGCAACAGGGCCCCTAGCACAGATACGCAGTATTTT
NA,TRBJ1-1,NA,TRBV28,CASSLSPGANTEAFF,TGTGCCAGCAGTTTAAGTCCAGGGGCCAACACTGAAGCTTTCTTT
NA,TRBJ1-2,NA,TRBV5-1,CASSSGQGVYGYTF,TGCGCCAGCAGCTCGGGACAAGGGGTCTATGGCTACACCTTC
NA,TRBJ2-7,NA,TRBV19,CASSRAGSSSYEQYF,TGTGCCAGTAGTCGGGCAGGGTCTAGCTCCTACGAGCAGTACTTC
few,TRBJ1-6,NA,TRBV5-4,CASSSQGSNSPLHF,TGTGCCAGCAGCTCCCAGGGGAGCAATTCACCCCTCCACTTT
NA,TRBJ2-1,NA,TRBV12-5,CASGLVRTQYNEQFF,TGTGCTAGTGGTTTGGTAAGGACACAATACAATGAGCAGTTCTTC
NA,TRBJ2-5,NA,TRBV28,CASSFSPSLQETQYF,TGTGCCAGCAGTTTCTCGCCTAGCCTCCAAGAGACCCAGTACTTC
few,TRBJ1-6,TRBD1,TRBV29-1,CSARTGATNSPLHF,TGCAGCGCCAGGACAGGGGCCACTAATTCACCCCTCCACTTT